One TCR beta chain is described in this entry. As yet, its antigen is unknown. Germline values: CDR1 MNHNY, CDR2 SVGAGI (reference sequence). The CDR3 runs 13 residues. Trimming removed 2 bases at V and 6 bases at J, with 8 bases between. These data belong to a study of graft-versus-host responses after intestinal transplantation. As for the study in general: The recipients all started with anti-thymocyte globulin induction and then took tacrolimus and steroids for 3 to 4 years. Study-wide results and limits: The authors found GvH clones in recipient marrow, some appearing first in ileum or blood. GvH clone levels peaked in circulation, and this peak was associated with early post-transplant HvG declines. Allograft clonal ratios (graft-versus-host to host-versus-graft) were high in patients who had graft-donor T cell macrochimerism.

Sequencing used immunoSEQ multiplex PCR; TCRdb keeps in-frame clones, though not all of them. In the table there are roughly 97,000 clones, 75% to 95% of which are singletons. The sequencing here drew on unstimulated CD4+ T cells sorted from spleen or lymph node cells, taken before transplant. The clonotype originates from a human donor who was the organ donor for an intestinal transplant. This chain connects TRBV6-6 to TRBJ1-5, with D possibly matching TRBD1 (5 bases). Written as DNA, the CDR3 is TGTGCCAGCAGTTACGGGGGGTCTCAGCCCCAGCATTTT. It is translated as CASSYGGSQPQHF.